This is a list of T cell receptor beta chains from one sample in a study of shared clonotypes between healthy human individuals. This table comes from immunoSEQ multiplex PCR, and its TCRdb copy is limited to in-frame clones, with some not included. Of roughly 1,500,000 clones detected, 98% to 99% appear once; the ten largest clones hold around 0.38%. The source material was naive CD4+ T cells sorted from blood. The receptor source for this set is a young man in good health. Each CDR3 is given without its conserved first and last residue. Each record gives: clone size, V gene, CDR3 protein. Not every row has a clone size; where given, it reads once, few, many or a size class.

>NA|TRBV6-5
ASSVRLAATDTQY
>NA|TRBV19
EPVLSNQPQH
>NA|TRBV5-1
ASSLGSGDTQY
>NA|TRBV15
ATSTGWETQY
>NA|TRBV18
ASSPRADNQPQH
>NA|TRBV7-9
ASSLNLAVGDTQY
>NA|TRBV5-1
ASRPSRGTDTQY
>NA|TRBV11-2
ASSLLNSGARTDTQY
>NA|TRBV11-2
ASSAGTSGRVETQY
>NA|TRBV27
ASRRTSGYNEQF
>NA|TRBV5-4
ASSRPTLSTNTGELF
>NA|TRBV2
ASSVEGVPDTQY
>NA|TRBV6-6
ASSKSDAYQPQH
>NA|TRBV29-1
SVVSRKTYEQY
>NA|TRBV7-8
ASSLVRQGGTDTQY
>once|TRBV30
AWSVRNYGYT